The rows below give T cell receptor beta chains drawn from one sample of a study of T cell changes during pregnancy in multiple sclerosis. The assay was immunoSEQ multiplex PCR, and TCRdb's table has in-frame clones only and misses some. Found here are 55,000 to 70,000 clones, 93% of them singletons; the top ten hold 0.36%. This material consisted of CD4+ T cells from peripheral blood mononuclear cells, taken before pregnancy. Receptors were obtained from a female donor with multiple sclerosis, enrolled in a pregnancy study. Each CDR3 is given without its conserved first and last residue. Each record gives: J gene, CDR3 length, V gene, clone size, CDR3 protein. Only part of the rows carry a size: once, few, many, or a class if the clone is expanded.

TRBJ1-6 13 TRBV4-3 - ASSQERAGVSPLH
TRBJ1-5 14 TRBV2 - ASGPGQGRYGQPQH
TRBJ1-4 12 TRBV18 - ASSQGLWGEKLF
TRBJ1-2 13 TRBV4-3 - ASSQGSGILDGYT
TRBJ1-1 14 TRBV11-3 - ASSSGLQGGRTEAF
TRBJ1-2 11 TRBV7-2 - ASSSLNFRGYT
TRBJ2-5 15 TRBV5-1 - ASSLGLGVRTSETQY
TRBJ2-7 12 TRBV6-1 once ASSQDRAINEQY
TRBJ1-1 12 TRBV6-5 - ASKGYDTNTEAF
TRBJ2-1 13 TRBV19 - ASSSGTSGYNEQF
TRBJ2-5 14 TRBV7-7 - ASSLDGGRAGETQY
TRBJ2-7 11 TRBV5-4 - ASSLRGTDEQY
TRBJ2-1 12 TRBV7-6 - ASSRGPDRNEQF
TRBJ2-4 15 TRBV11-2 - ASSLVPAGVGKNIQY
TRBJ2-2 10 TRBV28 - AAQGGAGELF
TRBJ2-7 12 TRBV7-2 once ASSSGQNHYEQY
TRBJ2-1 13 TRBV9 - ASSPGQGSYNEQF
TRBJ2-7 14 TRBV6-5 - ASSYSMTSGRREQY
TRBJ1-2 13 TRBV6-1 - ASSEQQGADYGYT
TRBJ2-5 14 TRBV30 - AWSVGLAVLQETQY
TRBJ1-1 13 TRBV7-3 - ASSERTGQNTEAF
TRBJ2-5 11 TRBV19 - ASSIAVQETQY
TRBJ2-7 12 TRBV28 - ASSLRTGPRWEY
TRBJ1-1 13 TRBV9 - ASSVAPGENTEAF
TRBJ2-5 13 TRBV5-8 - ASSGGLREQETQY
TRBJ2-7 12 TRBV9 - ASSVGLGSGEQY
TRBJ2-1 16 TRBV13 - ASSTWRERGFSYNEQF
TRBJ2-7 13 TRBV6-5 - ASSRRTGQAYEQY
TRBJ2-4 13 TRBV2 - ASKSSGLAKNIQY
TRBJ1-5 10 TRBV7-2 - ASSSGGQPQH
TRBJ2-7 13 TRBV7-9 - ASSSRQGGTYEQY
TRBJ1-5 14 TRBV2 - ASRGGRVGSNQPQH
TRBJ2-1 13 TRBV7-2 - ASSFSGRALNEQF
TRBJ2-3 14 TRBV7-9 - ASSLYVAGFTDTQY
TRBJ1-2 10 TRBV13 once ASSLRLESYT
TRBJ2-3 14 TRBV15 - ATSRGPPTSANTQY
TRBJ1-2 14 TRBV5-1 - ASSVGGGAFDYGYT
TRBJ2-5 10 TRBV29-1 - SATGSRETQY
TRBJ2-7 12 TRBV11-1 - ASSRYRTSYEQY
TRBJ2-1 13 TRBV7-6 - ASSFKLAVYNEQF
TRBJ2-1 14 TRBV11-1 - ASTLRAGGIYNEQF
TRBJ1-1 11 TRBV11-1 - ASSPRDNTEAF
TRBJ1-1 11 TRBV30 once AWRGTLNTEAF
TRBJ2-7 12 TRBV5-1 once ASSLVGDRGEQY
TRBJ2-1 12 TRBV2 once ASTRDRPYNEQF
TRBJ1-3 13 TRBV21-1 few ASSTEQGAGNTIY